The 16 T cell receptor beta chains listed next were all sequenced from one sample in a study of T cell responses to AZD1222 COVID-19 vaccine. Measured with immunoSEQ multiplex PCR; TCRdb has only the in-frame clones, and not every one. Counted here are about 67,000 clones, 80% to 90% occurring once; the ten biggest clones make up roughly 6.5%. The specimen comprised peripheral blood, sampled 28 days after the second AZD1222 dose. The receptor source for this set is an adult who received the AZD1222 COVID-19 vaccine.

The chain carries TRBV20-1 and TRBJ1-1; no firm D call. Trimming left V 3 bases short and J 10 bases short, with 21 bases between. The germline V gene has CDR1 DFQATT and CDR2 SNEGSKA (reference sequence). The CDR3 totals 14 residues. CDR3 nucleotides: TGCAGTGCTAGTTCCCCCCACCGACCCGGCGGAGCTTTCTTT. It encodes CSASSPHRPGGAFF.

The chain carries TRBV24-1 and TRBJ2-7; 8 positions agree with TRBD1. Losses at the gene ends were 7 bases for V and 3 bases for J; bases not matched to a gene: 25. This CDR3 comprises 20 residues. CDR1 is KGHDR and CDR2 is SFDVKD in the germline V gene. The CDR3 coding sequence is TGTGCCACCAGGGACAGGGTTTTCGGCTGGGTAGGCTTTTATATCTACGAGCAGTACTTC. Translated: CATRDRVFGWVGFYIYEQYF.

The V and J genes are TRBV19 and TRBJ2-3; the D gene is possibly TRBD2 (5 bases). V shed 1 base and J shed 6 bases, with 11 bases lying between them. Germline V lookup: CDR1 LNHDA, CDR2 SQIVND (reference sequence). The CDR3 contains 14 residues. The CDR3 sequence: CASSIGASGDTQYF. CDR3 in DNA: TGTGCCAGTAGTATAGGCGCTTCGGGGGATACGCAGTATTTT.

The rearrangement joins TRBV18 to TRBJ2-1; no clear D. V lost 5 bases and J lost 5, with 10 bases in between. Per the germline V gene, CDR1 is KGHSH and CDR2 is LQKENI. This CDR3 contains 13 residues. Here the CDR3 reads CASSSEADNEQFF. The CDR3 coding sequence is TGTGCCAGCTCATCCGAAGCTGACAATGAGCAGTTCTTC.

This chain uses TRBV27 with TRBJ2-7; 8 bases match TRBD1. CDR1 MNHEY and CDR2 SMNVEV come from the germline V gene (reference sequence). This CDR3 contains 13 residues. V trimming: 5 bases; J trimming: 4 bases; junction bases outside the gene matches: 4. This CDR3 reads CASSPRTGYEQYF. The CDR3 nucleotides read TGTGCCAGCAGTCCTCGGACAGGGTACGAGCAGTACTTC.

The chain has TRBV4-2 and TRBJ2-3, with TRBD2 matching over 9 bases. Germline lookup yields CDR1 LGHNA and CDR2 YNFKEQ. Trimming removed 5 bases from V and 5 bases from J; junction bases left unmatched: 5. The CDR3 contains 14 residues. The CDR3 DNA reads TGTGCCAGCAGCGAGCGGGGGGCTGGAGATACGCAGTATTTT. Translated: CASSERGAGDTQYF.

The J gene is TRBJ2-5, the V gene TRBV5-1, with 10 bases aligning to TRBD2. Germline CDR1 SGHRS, CDR2 YFSETQ. The ends lost 0 bases at V and 5 bases at J; junction bases unmatched: 7. There are 16 residues in the CDR3. The CDR3 loop is CASSLDPSGGGETQYF. The DNA of the CDR3 is TGCGCCAGCAGCTTGGATCCTAGCGGGGGTGGGGAGACCCAGTACTTC. Combining the CDR3 with reference TRBV5-1 and TRBJ2-5 gives the whole variable domain KAGVTQTPRYLIKTRGQQVTLSCSPISGHRSVSWYQQTPGQGLQFLFEYFSETQRNKGNFPGRFSGRQFSNSRSEMNVSTLELGDSALYLCASSLDPSGGGETQYFGPGTRLLVL.

J is TRBJ1-4 and V is TRBV25-1, with D maybe TRBD1 (5 bases). Germline CDR1 and CDR2: MGHDK and SYGVNS. There are 15 residues in the CDR3. V was shortened by 0 bases and J by 7 bases, with 12 bases between the two germline ends. CDR3 sequence reads: CASSEYGGPGEKLFF. CDR3 bases: TGTGCCAGCAGTGAATATGGGGGACCTGGTGAAAAACTGTTTTTT.

The rearrangement links TRBV11-2 to TRBJ1-3; D is undetermined. CDR1 and CDR2 (germline): SGHAT, FQNNGV. CDR3 size: 16 residues. V was cut by 10 bases and J by 0 bases, with 19 bases left in between. The CDR3 sequence is CATRRAFASSGNTIYF. The CDR3 DNA reads as TGTGCCACCCGAAGGGCCTTCGCCAGCTCTGGAAACACCATATATTTT.

This clone was counted a few times. This rearrangement joins TRBV5-5 to TRBJ2-7, with D perhaps TRBD1 (5 bases). Germline loops: CDR1 SGHKS, CDR2 YYEKEE (reference sequence). V dropped 4 bases and J dropped 5 bases, with 16 bases sitting between them. CDR3 length equals 14 residues. In DNA form, the CDR3 reads TGTGCCAGCAGCAGTACGGCAGGGAAAGACGAGCAGTACTTC. It yields the protein CASSSTAGKDEQYF.

The V gene is TRBV28, the J gene TRBJ2-7, with D possibly being TRBD2 (6 bases). From germline, CDR1 is MDHEN and CDR2 SYDVKM. The CDR3 consists of 14 residues. Trimming stripped 3 bases from V and 3 bases from J, with 12 bases between. The CDR3 loop reads CASSLEGLSYEQYF. The CDR3, as DNA: TGTGCCAGCAGTTTGGAGGGCCTAAGCTACGAGCAGTACTTC. Together with reference TRBV28 and TRBJ2-7, the CDR3 gives the full variable domain: DVKVTQSSRYLVKRTGEKVFLECVQDMDHENMFWYRQDPGLGLRLIYFSYDVKMKEKGDIPEGYSVSREKKERFSLILESASTNQTSMYLCASSLEGLSYEQYFGPGTRLTVT.

A single count supports this clone. V usage is TRBV30 and J usage is TRBJ2-5, with 10 bases that match TRBD2. The CDR3 contains 14 residues. Germline CDR1 and CDR2: GTSNPN and SVGIG (reference sequence). V gave up 3 bases and J gave up 1 base; unmatched junction bases: 2. For the CDR3, the DNA is TGTGCCTGGAGGGGACTAGCGATCCAAGAGACCCAGTACTTC. Its translation: CAWRGLAIQETQYF.

V is TRBV5-1 and J is TRBJ2-3, with TRBD2 matching 10 bases. CDR1 SGHRS and CDR2 YFSETQ come from the germline V gene. This CDR3 has 18 amino acids. The ends lost 1 base at V and 0 bases at J; junction bases unmatched: 8. CDR3 nucleotide sequence: TGCGCCAGCAGCTTGAAGCGGGGGGGCACCGCTAGCACAGATACGCAGTATTTT. It specifies CASSLKRGGTASTDTQYF.

The chain combines TRBV7-8 with TRBJ2-1, with D unclear. Germline V lookup: CDR1 SGHVS, CDR2 FQNEAQ. V shed 5 bases and J shed 10 bases, with 9 bases lying between them. CDR3 length: 11 residues. The chain's CDR3 is CASSPLLEQFF. CDR3 DNA sequence: TGTGCCAGCAGCCCCCTCCTGGAGCAGTTCTTC.

The chain employs TRBV6-5 and TRBJ1-2; no firm D call. The CDR3 covers 13 residues. Germline CDR1 and CDR2: MNHEY and SVGAGI. V was trimmed by 0 bases and J by 8 bases, leaving 10 bases between them. CDR3 bases: TGTGCCAGCAGTTACTCTGGCAGCCCCGGCTACACCTTC. As protein: CASSYSGSPGYTF.

As for this clone: The sample has other DNA sequences that encode this CDR3 too. The V call is TRBV5-1, the J call TRBJ2-1, with 11 positions matching TRBD1. J gave up 6 bases and V 3 bases, and 5 bases lay outside the gene matches. The CDR3 contains 15 residues. The germline V gene encodes CDR1 SGHRS and CDR2 YFSETQ. This chain's CDR3 is CASSSGQGVVNEQFF. DNA for the CDR3: TGCGCCAGCAGCTCGGGACAGGGGGTTGTCAATGAGCAGTTCTTC.